This T cell receptor beta chain was sequenced during a study of blood T cell repertoires in COVID-19. V gave up 5 bases and J gave up 5 bases, with 13 bases separating them. The CDR3 is made up of 14 amino acids. The germline V gene encodes CDR1 MDHEN and CDR2 SYDVKM. Measured with immunoSEQ multiplex PCR; TCRdb has only the in-frame clones, and not every one. The repertoire has 250,000 to 300,000 clones, over 75% of them found once; the top ten carry approximately 1%. The sample taken for sequencing was PBMCs or T cells enriched from blood (not recorded which). This sequence originates from a woman aged 30 to 39 who had recovered from COVID-19. The rearrangement joins TRBV28 to TRBJ1-5; tentative D call: TRBD1 (5 bases). The DNA of the CDR3 is TGTGCCAGCAGTCCCCCCCCAGGGTATCAGCCCCAGCATTTT. Translating it yields CASSPPPGYQPQHF.